This TCR beta chain was observed in a study of blood T cell repertoires in COVID-19. Study information: The study drew acute and convalescent COVID-19 samples from the United States, Italy and Spain. Sample material is recorded as cDNA or gDNA derived from T cells, B-cell-depleted T cells, or PBMCs.

Original handling: Amplification of reference gene primers was used by the study to estimate nucleated cell counts. Sequencing used immunoSEQ multiplex PCR; TCRdb keeps in-frame clones, though not all of them. V and J calls plus clone size are reproduced from that table; the DNA served to infer D and trimming. The profile covers around 67,000 clones, with about 87% appearing a single time and around 7.9% taken by the ten largest. Looked up from germline, CDR1 is LGHDT and CDR2 is YNNKEL (reference sequence). CDR3 length equals 16 residues. V gave up 3 bases and J gave up 5 bases; unmatched junction bases: 9.

This sequence was found in a man in his forties or fifties with active COVID-19. Sequenced: peripheral blood. This chain uses TRBV3-1 (or the pseudogene TRBV3-2) with TRBJ2-7; 11 bases agree with TRBD1. The CDR3 region has the DNA TGTGCCAGCAGCCAGTTTCTACCGGGACAGGGGGACGAGCAGTACTTC. Amino acid sequence: CASSQFLPGQGDEQYF.